The 2 T cell receptor beta chains below come from one sample, sequenced in a study of shared clonotypes between healthy human individuals. Repertoires were generated with immunoSEQ multiplex PCR, while TCRdb's copy carries only in-frame clones and drops some. Counted here are 2 million to 2.5 million clones, approximately 95% occurring once; the ten biggest clones make up 0.39%. The sample comprised naive CD4+ T cells from PBMCs. Indicated subset: CD45RA+ positively selected. The receptor source for this set is a man younger than 35 in good health. Some clones in this sample may be carry-over from other donors' samples.

A word on this clone: Other DNA sequences in the sample encode the same CDR3. This chain joins TRBV7-3 and TRBJ2-3; D unclear. Between the trimmed V and J ends, which lost 5 bases and 0 bases, there was a span of 6 bases. Germline V gene sequence: CDR1 SGHTA, CDR2 FQGTGA. The CDR3 is 13 residues long. The CDR3: CASSPPSTDTQYF. In DNA, the CDR3 is TGTGCCAGCAGCCCCCCTAGCACAGATACGCAGTATTTT.

The rearrangement links TRBV6-6 to TRBJ2-7; TRBD1 might be the D (5 bases). Germline V gives CDR1 MNHNY, CDR2 SVGAGI (reference sequence). V was pared by 2 bases and J by 1 base, with 15 bases between. CDR3 length: 16 amino acids. CDR3 protein: CASSYPDGTGSYEQYF. DNA for the CDR3: TGTGCCAGCAGTTACCCGGACGGAACAGGATCCTACGAGCAGTACTTC.